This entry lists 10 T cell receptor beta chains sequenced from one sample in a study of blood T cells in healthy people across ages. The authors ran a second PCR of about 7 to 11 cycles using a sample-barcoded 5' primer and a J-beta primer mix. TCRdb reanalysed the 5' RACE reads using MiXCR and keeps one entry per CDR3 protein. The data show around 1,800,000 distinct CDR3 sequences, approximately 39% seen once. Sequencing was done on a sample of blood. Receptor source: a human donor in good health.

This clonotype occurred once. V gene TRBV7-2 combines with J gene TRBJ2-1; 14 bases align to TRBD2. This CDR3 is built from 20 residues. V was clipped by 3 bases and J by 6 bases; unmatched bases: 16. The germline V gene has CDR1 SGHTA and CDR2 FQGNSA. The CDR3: CASSFPSGLAGGPTRNEQFF. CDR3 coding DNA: TGTGCCAGCAGCTTCCCAAGCGGACTAGCGGGGGGCCCAACCCGCAATGAGCAGTTCTTC.

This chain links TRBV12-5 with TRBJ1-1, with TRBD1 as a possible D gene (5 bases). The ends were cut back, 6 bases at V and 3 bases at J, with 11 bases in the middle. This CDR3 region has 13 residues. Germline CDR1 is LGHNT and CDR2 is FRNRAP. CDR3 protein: CASGPGRDTEAFF. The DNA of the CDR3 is TGTGCTAGTGGACCGGGACGGGACACTGAAGCTTTCTTT.

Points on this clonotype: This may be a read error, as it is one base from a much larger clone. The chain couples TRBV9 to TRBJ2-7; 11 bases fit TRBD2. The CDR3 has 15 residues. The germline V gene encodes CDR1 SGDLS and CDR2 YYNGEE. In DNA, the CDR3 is TGTGCCTGCAGCGTAGCACTAGCGGGGGTTCATGAGCAGTACTTC. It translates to CACSVALAGVHEQYF.

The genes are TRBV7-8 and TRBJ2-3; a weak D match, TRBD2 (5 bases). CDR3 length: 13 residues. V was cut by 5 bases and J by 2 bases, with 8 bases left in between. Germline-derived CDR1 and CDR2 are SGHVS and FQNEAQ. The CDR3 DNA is TGTGCCAGCAGCCACCGGGACACAGATACGCAGTATTTT. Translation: CASSHRDTDTQYF.

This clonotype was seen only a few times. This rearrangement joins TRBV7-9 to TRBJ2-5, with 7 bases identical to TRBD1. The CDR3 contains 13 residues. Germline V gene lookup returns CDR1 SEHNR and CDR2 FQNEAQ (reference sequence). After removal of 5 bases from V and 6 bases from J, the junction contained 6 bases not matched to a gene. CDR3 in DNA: TGTGCCAGCAGCCCGGACAGGAGGAAGACCCAGTACTTC. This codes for CASSPDRRKTQYF.

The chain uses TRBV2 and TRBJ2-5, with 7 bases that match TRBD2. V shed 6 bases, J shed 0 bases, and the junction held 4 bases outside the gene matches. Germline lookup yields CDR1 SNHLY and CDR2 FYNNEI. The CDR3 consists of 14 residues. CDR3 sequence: CASRTSQYQETQYF. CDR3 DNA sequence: TGTGCCAGCAGGACTAGCCAGTACCAAGAGACCCAGTACTTC. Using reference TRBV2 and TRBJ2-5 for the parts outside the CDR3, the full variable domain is EPEVTQTPSHQVTQMGQEVILRCVPISNHLYFYWYRQILGQKVEFLVSFYNNEISEKSEIFDDQFSVERPDGSNFTLKIRSTKLEDSAMYFCASRTSQYQETQYFGPGTRLLVL.

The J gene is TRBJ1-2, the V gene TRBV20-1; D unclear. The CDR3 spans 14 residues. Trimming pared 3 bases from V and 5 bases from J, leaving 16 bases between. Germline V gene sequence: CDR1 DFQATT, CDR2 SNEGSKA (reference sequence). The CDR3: CSASESPHVYGYTF. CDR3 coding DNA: TGCAGTGCTAGCGAAAGCCCACATGTTTATGGCTACACCTTC.

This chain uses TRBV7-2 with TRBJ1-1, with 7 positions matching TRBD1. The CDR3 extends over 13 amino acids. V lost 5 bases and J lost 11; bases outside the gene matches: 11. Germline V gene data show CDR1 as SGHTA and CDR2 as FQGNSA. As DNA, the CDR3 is TGTGCCAGCAGCCGAGGGGGCTACGAGAGCGCTTTCTTT. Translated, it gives CASSRGGYESAFF.

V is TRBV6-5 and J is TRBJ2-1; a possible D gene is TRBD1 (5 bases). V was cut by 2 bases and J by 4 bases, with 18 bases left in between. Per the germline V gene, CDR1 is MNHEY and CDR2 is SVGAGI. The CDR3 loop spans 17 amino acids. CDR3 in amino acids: CASSYDPQGVFYNEQFF. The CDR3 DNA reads TGTGCCAGCAGTTACGATCCTCAGGGCGTCTTTTACAATGAGCAGTTCTTC.

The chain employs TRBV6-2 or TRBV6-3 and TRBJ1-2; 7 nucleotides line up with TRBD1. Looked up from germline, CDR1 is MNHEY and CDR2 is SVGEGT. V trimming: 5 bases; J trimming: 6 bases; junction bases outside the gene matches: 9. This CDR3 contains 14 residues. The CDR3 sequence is CASSGRTGEDGYTF. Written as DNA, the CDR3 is TGTGCCAGCAGTGGTAGGACAGGAGAGGATGGCTACACCTTC.